Below, one T cell receptor (beta chain) is given with its context. Germline assignment: CDR1 SGHDT and CDR2 YYEEEE. The CDR3 consists of 15 residues. Trimming removed 5 bases from V and 8 bases from J; junction bases left unmatched: 11. In the authors' methods: Researchers report that nucleated cell counts were estimated from reference gene primer amplification. Sequenced by immunoSEQ multiplex PCR; TCRdb stores in-frame clones only, minus some. V and J calls and clone size come straight from that table; D and trimming were deduced from the DNA. The table has about 170,000 clones, more than 70% seen once. The data originate from a study of blood T cell repertoires in COVID-19. Study background: Donors in the United States, Italy and Spain gave samples during acute or convalescent COVID-19. In each case, the material was cDNA or gDNA derived from T cells, B-cell-depleted T cells, or PBMCs.

Sequenced material: peripheral blood. The receptor comes from a woman in her sixties or seventies who had recovered from COVID-19. The gene calls are TRBV5-6 and TRBJ2-2; 8 bases fit TRBD1. The CDR3 protein is CASRGGQGLRGELFF. DNA of the CDR3: TGTGCCAGCAGGGGAGGACAGGGCCTACGAGGGGAGCTGTTTTTT.